This entry is about one T cell receptor (beta chain). What it binds is not known. As originally analysed: TCR counts had a median of approximately 87,000 per sample and spanned roughly 20,000 to 690,600. A single record per CDR3 protein comes from TCRdb applying MiXCR to the 5' RACE reads. In this record, the V and J calls reflect TCRdb's handling and not the investigators' own analysis. Found here are 130,000 or so distinct CDR3 sequences, 4.1% of them singletons; the top ten hold more than 1.2%. This sample stems from a study of human T cells and chemical hapten exposure. Study observations and caveats: Sensitization with DPC brought no change to TCRs above 1 in 1000 in frequency.

This CDR3 is 15 amino acids long. The V and J ends lost 4 bases and 6 bases respectively, with 17 bases between them. The germline V gene encodes CDR1 SGHRS and CDR2 YFSETQ. Unfractionated whole blood was the source of the extracted total RNA. The rearrangement uses TRBV5-1 and TRBJ2-1; possibly TRBD1 for D (6 bases). The TCR sequence derives from a female donor in good health. This CDR3 reads CASSSSGQGGNEQFF. In DNA form, the CDR3 reads TGCGCCAGCAGCAGTTCCGGACAAGGGGGCAATGAGCAGTTCTTC.